Below are 2 T cell receptor beta chains sequenced from a single sample in a study of T cells in Graves' hyperthyroidism and ophthalmopathy. There were TCR beta CDR3 regions amplified from RNA transcripts. The TCR CDR3 was amplified in a first-round RT-PCR using the HTBI primer set. TCRdb analysed the multiplex PCR reads with MiXCR anew, one entry per CDR3 protein. The table lists 400,000 to 550,000 distinct CDR3 sequences, about an eighth of them singletons. Sequencing was carried out using blood. These receptors all stem from a woman under 30 with Graves' hyperthyroidism.

This clonotype appeared a few times. This chain connects TRBV5-6 to TRBJ1-2, with unresolved D. V lost 0 bases, J lost 4 bases, and 7 bases lay in between. Germline values: CDR1 SGHDT, CDR2 YYEEEE. The CDR3 runs to 13 residues. In nucleotides, the CDR3 is TGTGCCAGCAGCTTGGCCGGGATCTATGGCTACACCTTC. This translates into CASSLAGIYGYTF.

This clonotype was seen repeatedly, ten times or more. The genes are TRBV4-2 and TRBJ1-2; no firm D call. Trimming took 0 bases from V and 8 from J, leaving 16 bases between them. The germline V gene encodes CDR1 LGHNA and CDR2 YNFKEQ. The CDR3 is 15 residues long. Here the CDR3 DNA reads TGTGCCAGCAGCCAAGATAAGGGAGGGAAGAGGGGCTACACCTTC. It translates to CASSQDKGGKRGYTF.